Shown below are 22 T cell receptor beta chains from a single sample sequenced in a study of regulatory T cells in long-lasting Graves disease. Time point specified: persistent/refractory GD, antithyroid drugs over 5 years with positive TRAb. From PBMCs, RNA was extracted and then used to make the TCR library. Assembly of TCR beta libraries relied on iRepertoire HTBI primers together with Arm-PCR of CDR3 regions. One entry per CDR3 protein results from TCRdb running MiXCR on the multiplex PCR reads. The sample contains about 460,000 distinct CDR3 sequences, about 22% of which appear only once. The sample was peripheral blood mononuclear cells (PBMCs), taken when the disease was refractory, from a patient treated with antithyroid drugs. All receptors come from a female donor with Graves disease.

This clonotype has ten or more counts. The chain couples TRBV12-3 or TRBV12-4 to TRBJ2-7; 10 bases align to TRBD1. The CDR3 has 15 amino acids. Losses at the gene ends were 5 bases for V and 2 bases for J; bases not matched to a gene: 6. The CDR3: CASSIDRGRAYEQYF. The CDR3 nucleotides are TGTGCCAGCAGTATCGACAGGGGGCGCGCCTACGAGCAGTACTTC.

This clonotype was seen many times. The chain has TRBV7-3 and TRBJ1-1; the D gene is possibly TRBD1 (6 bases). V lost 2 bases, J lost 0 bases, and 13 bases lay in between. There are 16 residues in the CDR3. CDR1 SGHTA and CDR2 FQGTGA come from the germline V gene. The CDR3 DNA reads TGTGCCAGCAGCTTAGATCCCACAGGGCTGAACACTGAAGCTTTCTTT. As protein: CASSLDPTGLNTEAFF.

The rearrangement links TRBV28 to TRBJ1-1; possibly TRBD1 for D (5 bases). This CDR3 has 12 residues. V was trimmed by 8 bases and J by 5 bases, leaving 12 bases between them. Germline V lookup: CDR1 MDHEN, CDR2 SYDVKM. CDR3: CASEGRGTEAFF. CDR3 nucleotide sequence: TGTGCCAGCGAGGGCCGGGGGACTGAAGCTTTCTTT. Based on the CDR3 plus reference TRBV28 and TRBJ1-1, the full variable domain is DVKVTQSSRYLVKRTGEKVFLECVQDMDHENMFWYRQDPGLGLRLIYFSYDVKMKEKGDIPEGYSVSREKKERFSLILESASTNQTSMYLCASEGRGTEAFFGQGTRLTVV.

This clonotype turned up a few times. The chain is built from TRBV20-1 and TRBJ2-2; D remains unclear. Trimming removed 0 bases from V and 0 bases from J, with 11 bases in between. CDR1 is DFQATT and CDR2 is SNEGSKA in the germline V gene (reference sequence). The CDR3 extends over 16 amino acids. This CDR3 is CSARDPGRPNTGELFF. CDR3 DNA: TGCAGTGCTAGAGATCCTGGGCGCCCGAACACCGGGGAGCTGTTTTTT.

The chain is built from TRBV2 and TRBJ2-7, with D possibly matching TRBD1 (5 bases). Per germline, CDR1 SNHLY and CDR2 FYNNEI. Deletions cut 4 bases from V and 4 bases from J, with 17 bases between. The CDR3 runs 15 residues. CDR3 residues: CASSAGMGRGYEQYF. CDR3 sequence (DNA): TGTGCCAGCAGTGCGGGCATGGGGCGAGGTTACGAGCAGTACTTC.

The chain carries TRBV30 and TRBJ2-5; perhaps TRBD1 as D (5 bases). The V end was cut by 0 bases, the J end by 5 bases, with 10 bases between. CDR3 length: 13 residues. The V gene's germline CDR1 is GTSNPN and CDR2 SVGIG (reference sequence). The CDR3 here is CAWSVRPGETQYF. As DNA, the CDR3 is TGTGCCTGGAGTGTTAGGCCAGGGGAGACCCAGTACTTC.

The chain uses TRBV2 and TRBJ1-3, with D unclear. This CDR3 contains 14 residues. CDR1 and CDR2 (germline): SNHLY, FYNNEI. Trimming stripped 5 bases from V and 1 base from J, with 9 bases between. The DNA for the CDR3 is TGTGCCAGCAGTCTAAGCTTTTCTGGAAACACCATATATTTT. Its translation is CASSLSFSGNTIYF.

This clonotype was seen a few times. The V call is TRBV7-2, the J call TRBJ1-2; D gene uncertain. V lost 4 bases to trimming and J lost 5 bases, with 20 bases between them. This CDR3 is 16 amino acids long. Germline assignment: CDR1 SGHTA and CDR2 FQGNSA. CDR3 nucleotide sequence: TGTGCCAGCAGCTCCGATTGGACGGACTTTTTATATGGCTACACCTTC. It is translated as CASSSDWTDFLYGYTF.

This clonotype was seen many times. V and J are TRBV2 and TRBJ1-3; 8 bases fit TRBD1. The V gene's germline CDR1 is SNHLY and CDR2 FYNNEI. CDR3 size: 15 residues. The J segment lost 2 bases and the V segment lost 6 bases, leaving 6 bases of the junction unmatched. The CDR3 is CASRADRAAGNTIYF. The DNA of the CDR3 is TGTGCCAGCAGAGCGGACAGGGCGGCTGGAAACACCATATATTTT.

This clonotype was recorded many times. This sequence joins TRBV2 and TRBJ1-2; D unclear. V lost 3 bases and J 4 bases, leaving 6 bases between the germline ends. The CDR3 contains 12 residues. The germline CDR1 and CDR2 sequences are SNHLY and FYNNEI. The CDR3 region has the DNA TGTGCCAGCAGTGAGGTGGGCTATGGCTACACCTTC. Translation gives CASSEVGYGYTF.

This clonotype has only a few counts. CDR3 DNA sequence: TGCAGCGTTGATATGGCAGGGGAGGGGGCCTACGAGCAGTACTTC. It translates to CSVDMAGEGAYEQYF. The V gene is TRBV29-1, the J gene TRBJ2-7, with D perhaps matching TRBD2 (7 bases). Germline V gives CDR1 SQVTM, CDR2 ANQGSEA. The germline V and J ends were trimmed by 3 bases and 2 bases, with 17 bases remaining between them. This CDR3 has 15 residues.

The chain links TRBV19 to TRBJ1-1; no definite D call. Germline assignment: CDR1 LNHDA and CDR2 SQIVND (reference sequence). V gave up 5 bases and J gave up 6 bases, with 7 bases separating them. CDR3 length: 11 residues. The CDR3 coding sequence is TGTGCCAGTAGTCGGAGGCCTGAAGCTTTCTTT. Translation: CASSRRPEAFF.

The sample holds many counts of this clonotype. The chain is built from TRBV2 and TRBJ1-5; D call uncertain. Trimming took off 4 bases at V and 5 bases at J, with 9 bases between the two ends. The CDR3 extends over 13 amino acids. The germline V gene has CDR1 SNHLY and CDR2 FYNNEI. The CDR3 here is CASSGGGDQPQHF. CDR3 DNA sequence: TGTGCCAGCAGTGGCGGAGGCGATCAGCCCCAGCATTTT.

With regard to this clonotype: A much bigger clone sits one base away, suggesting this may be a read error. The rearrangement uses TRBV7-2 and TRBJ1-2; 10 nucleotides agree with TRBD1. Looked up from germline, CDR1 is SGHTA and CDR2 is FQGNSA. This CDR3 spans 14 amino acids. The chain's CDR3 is CASSLKTGGLGYAF. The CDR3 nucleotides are TGTGCCAGCAGCTTAAAGACAGGGGGCCTAGGCTACGCCTTC.

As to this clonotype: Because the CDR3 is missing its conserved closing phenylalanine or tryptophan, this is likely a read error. This chain's CDR3 is CASSQNGPLGLEQYL. The DNA of the CDR3 is TGTGCCAGCAGCCAAAATGGCCCGCTGGGGCTCGAGCAGTACCTC. The rearrangement links TRBV3-1 to TRBJ2-7, with D possibly matching TRBD1 (5 bases). Trimming took 2 bases from V and 6 from J, leaving 17 bases between them. The CDR3 spans 15 residues. The germline gives CDR1 LGHDT, CDR2 YNNKEL (reference sequence).

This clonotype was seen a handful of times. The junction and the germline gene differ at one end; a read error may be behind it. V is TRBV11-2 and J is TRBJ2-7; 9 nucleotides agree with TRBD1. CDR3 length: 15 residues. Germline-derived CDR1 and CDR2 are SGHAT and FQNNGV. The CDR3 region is CASSLGRTGGNEQCF. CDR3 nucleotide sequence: TGTGCCAGCAGCTTAGGGCGTACAGGGGGCAACGAGCAGTGCTTC.

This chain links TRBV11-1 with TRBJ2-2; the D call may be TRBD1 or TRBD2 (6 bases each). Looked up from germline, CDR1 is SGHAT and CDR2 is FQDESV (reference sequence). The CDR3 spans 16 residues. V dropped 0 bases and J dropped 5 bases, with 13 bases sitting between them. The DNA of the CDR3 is TGTGCCAGCAGCTTAGCGGGGGGACAACGAACCGGGGAGCTGTTTTTT. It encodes CASSLAGGQRTGELFF. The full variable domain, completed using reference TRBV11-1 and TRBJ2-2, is EAEVAQSPRYKITEKSQAVAFWCDPISGHATLYWYRQILGQGPELLVQFQDESVVDDSQLPKDRFSAERLKGVDSTLKIQPAELGDSAMYLCASSLAGGQRTGELFFGEGSRLTVL.

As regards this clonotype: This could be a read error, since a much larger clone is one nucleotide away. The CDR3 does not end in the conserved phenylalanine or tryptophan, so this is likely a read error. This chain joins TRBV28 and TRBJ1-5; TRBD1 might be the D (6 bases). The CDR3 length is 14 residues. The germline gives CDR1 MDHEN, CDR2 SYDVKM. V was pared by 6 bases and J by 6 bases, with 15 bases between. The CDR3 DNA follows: TGTGCCAGCAGCGACAGGCCTATCGGTCAGCCCCAGCATCTT. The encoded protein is CASSDRPIGQPQHL.

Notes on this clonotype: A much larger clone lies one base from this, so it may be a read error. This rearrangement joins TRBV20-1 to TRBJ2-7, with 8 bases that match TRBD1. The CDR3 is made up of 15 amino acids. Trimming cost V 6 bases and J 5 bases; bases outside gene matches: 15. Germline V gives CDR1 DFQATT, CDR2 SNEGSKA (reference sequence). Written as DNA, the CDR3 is TGCAGTGCCACAACGACAACACAGGGGGTCGACGAGCAGTACTTC. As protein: CSATTTTQGVDEQYF.

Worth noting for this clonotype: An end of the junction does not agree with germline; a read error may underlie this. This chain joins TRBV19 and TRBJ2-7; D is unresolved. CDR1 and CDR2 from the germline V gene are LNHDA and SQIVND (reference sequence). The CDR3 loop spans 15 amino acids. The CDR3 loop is CASSIRAITAYEQYF. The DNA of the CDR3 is TGTGCCAGTAGTATTAGGGCCATTACAGCCTATGAGCAGTACTTC.

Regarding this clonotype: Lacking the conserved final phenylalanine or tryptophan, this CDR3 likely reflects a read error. CDR3 in amino acids: CASSQADRAGPANYGYTL. DNA for the CDR3: TGTGCCAGCAGCCAAGCGGACAGGGCGGGCCCAGCTAACTATGGCTACACCCTC. The chain carries TRBV3-1 and TRBJ1-2, with 8 bases matching TRBD1. CDR3 length: 18 amino acids. CDR1 is LGHDT and CDR2 is YNNKEL in the germline V gene (reference sequence). The V gene end was trimmed by 1 base and the J gene end by 0 bases; junction bases not matched to a gene: 10.

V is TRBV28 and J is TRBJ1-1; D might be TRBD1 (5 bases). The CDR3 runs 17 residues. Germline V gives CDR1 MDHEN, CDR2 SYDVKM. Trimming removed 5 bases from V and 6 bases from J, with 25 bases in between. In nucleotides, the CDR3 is TGTGCCAGCAGTGGAACCGGGACCAACTTTTTACAACCTGAAGCTTTCTTT. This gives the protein CASSGTGTNFLQPEAFF.